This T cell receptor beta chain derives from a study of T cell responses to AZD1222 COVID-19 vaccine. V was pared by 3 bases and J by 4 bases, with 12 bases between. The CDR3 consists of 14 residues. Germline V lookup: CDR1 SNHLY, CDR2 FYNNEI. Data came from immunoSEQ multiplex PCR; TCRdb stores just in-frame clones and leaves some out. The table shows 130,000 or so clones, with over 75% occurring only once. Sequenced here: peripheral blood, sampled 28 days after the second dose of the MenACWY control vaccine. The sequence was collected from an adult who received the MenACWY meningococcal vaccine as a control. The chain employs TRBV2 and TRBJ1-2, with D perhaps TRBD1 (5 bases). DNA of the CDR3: TGTGCCAGCAGTGATGAGGCCAGGGCCTATGGCTACACCTTC. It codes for CASSDEARAYGYTF.